Listed here are 25 T cell receptor beta chains from one sample, sequenced in a study of blood T cell repertoires in COVID-19. Some clones are missing from TCRdb's copy, which holds only in-frame ones; the method was immunoSEQ multiplex PCR. The sample shows about 290,000 clones, roughly 91% of them seen only once. Material: peripheral blood. These receptors all come from a man aged 40-55 years with acute or convalescent COVID-19.

This chain connects TRBV5-1 to TRBJ1-2; D is unclear. Germline CDR1 and CDR2: SGHRS and YFSETQ. This CDR3 has 16 residues. Trimming took 1 base from V and 5 from J, leaving 18 bases between them. This CDR3 is CASSLTEGLIGYGYTF. CDR3 sequence (DNA): TGCGCCAGCAGCTTGACCGAGGGTCTGATTGGGTATGGCTACACCTTC.

This chain links TRBV5-4 with TRBJ2-2; 8 bases are a match to TRBD1. The CDR3 is 15 amino acids. Per germline, CDR1 SGHNT and CDR2 YYREEE (reference sequence). After removal of 0 bases from V and 9 bases from J, the junction contained 7 bases not matched to a gene. The CDR3 DNA sequence: TGTGCCAGCAGCTTGGCAGGGGGCTCGGTTAGGGAGCTGTTTTTT. It codes for CASSLAGGSVRELFF.

The rearrangement uses TRBV2 and TRBJ1-1; D perhaps matches TRBD1 (6 bases). The germline gives CDR1 SNHLY, CDR2 FYNNEI. Deletions cut 6 bases from V and 2 bases from J, with 10 bases between. The CDR3 contains 13 residues. For the CDR3, the DNA is TGTGCCAGCAGATACAGGGTAAACACTGAAGCTTTCTTT. It specifies CASRYRVNTEAFF.

Only one count was recorded for this clone. The gene calls are TRBV29-1 and TRBJ2-7; a possible D gene is TRBD1 (6 bases). Trimming left V 6 bases short and J 6 bases short, with 18 bases between. CDR1 SQVTM and CDR2 ANQGSEA come from the germline V gene. The CDR3 consists of 13 residues. The CDR3 is CSVTGQRGSEQYF. CDR3 nucleotide sequence: TGCAGCGTCACCGGACAGCGCGGTAGCGAGCAGTACTTC.

The V call is TRBV7-3, the J call TRBJ2-3, with TRBD2 identical over 7 bases. Looked up from germline, CDR1 is SGHTA and CDR2 is FQGTGA. J was trimmed by 5 bases and V by 4 bases; bases with no gene match: 6. CDR3 size: 14 residues. The CDR3: CASSSAGVVDTQYF. The CDR3 coding sequence is TGTGCCAGCAGCTCGGCGGGGGTAGTAGATACGCAGTATTTT.

The rearrangement links TRBV9 to TRBJ2-1; 8 nucleotides line up with TRBD1. This CDR3 has 15 residues. Germline values: CDR1 SGDLS, CDR2 YYNGEE. Trimming cost V 3 bases and J 0 bases; bases outside gene matches: 2. This CDR3 reads CASSEGTGSYNEQFF. CDR3 bases: TGTGCCAGCAGCGAGGGGACAGGCTCCTACAATGAGCAGTTCTTC.

This sequence joins TRBV5-6 and TRBJ2-1, with TRBD2 identical over 7 bases. Trimming at V came to 5 bases and at J to 4 bases, leaving 12 bases not matched to a gene. This CDR3 has 16 residues. Germline CDR1 reads SGHDT; CDR2 reads YYEEEE. CDR3 amino acids: CASSLGSLAVYNEQFF. The DNA for the CDR3 is TGTGCCAGCAGTTTAGGGAGCCTAGCGGTTTACAATGAGCAGTTCTTC.

This chain links TRBV28 with TRBJ2-3, with 8 bases matching TRBD1. In germline, CDR1 is MDHEN, CDR2 SYDVKM. The trim removed 3 bases at V and 4 bases at J, leaving 6 bases unmatched. CDR3 length: 15 residues. CDR3 protein: CASSLINRGSDTQYF. The CDR3 bases are TGTGCCAGCAGTTTGATTAACAGGGGGTCAGATACGCAGTATTTT.

This sequence joins TRBV3-1 (or the pseudogene TRBV3-2) and TRBJ2-1; no firm D call. There are 15 residues in the CDR3. Germline assignment: CDR1 LGHDT and CDR2 YNNKEL (reference sequence). Trimming removed 0 bases at V and 2 bases at J, with 8 bases between. Written as DNA, the CDR3 is TGTGCCAGCAGCCAAGAACAATGGCCCTACAATGAGCAGTTCTTC. Translated: CASSQEQWPYNEQFF.

CDR3 coding DNA: TGTGCCAGCAGTTTAGTTGTAACAGGGGGCGTGAGGACCGGGGAGCTGTTTTTT. Amino acids: CASSLVVTGGVRTGELFF. The chain couples TRBV25-1 to TRBJ2-2; 9 bases are a match to TRBD1. The CDR3 contains 18 residues. Looked up from germline, CDR1 is MGHDK and CDR2 is SYGVNS. V was pared by 5 bases and J by 5 bases, with 15 bases of the junction left unmatched.

The J gene is TRBJ1-6, the V gene TRBV2; D gene ambiguous. CDR3 length equals 12 residues. Germline loops: CDR1 SNHLY, CDR2 FYNNEI. V was pared by 3 bases and J by 9 bases, with 6 bases between. The CDR3 spells CASSDSLSPLHF. The CDR3 bases are TGTGCCAGCAGTGACTCACTTTCACCCCTCCACTTT.

V is TRBV28 and J is TRBJ2-2; 12 nucleotides line up with TRBD2. J lost 4 bases, V lost 6 bases, and 9 bases had no gene match. This CDR3 is 17 amino acids long. The V gene's germline CDR1 is MDHEN and CDR2 SYDVKM. CDR3 DNA sequence: TGTGCCAGCAGGGCCAGCACTAGCGGGGGGACCACCGGGGAGCTGTTTTTT. Its translation: CASRASTSGGTTGELFF.

The chain joins TRBV12-3 or TRBV12-4 to TRBJ1-1; D is undetermined. CDR3 size: 13 residues. V lost 6 bases to trimming and J lost 7 bases, with 15 bases between them. CDR3 sequence reads: CASRVAHGFEAFF. DNA of the CDR3: TGTGCCAGCAGAGTAGCTCATGGGTTTGAAGCTTTCTTT.

In its sample, this clone was seen once. The gene calls are TRBV16 and TRBJ2-2; D unclear. The ends were cut back, 4 bases at V and 0 bases at J, with 12 bases in the middle. The CDR3 runs 16 residues. The V gene's germline CDR1 is KGHSY and CDR2 FQNENV. CDR3 sequence (DNA): TGTGCCAGCAGCCTAAGACACCCTGCGAACACCGGGGAGCTGTTTTTT. Translation gives CASSLRHPANTGELFF. The variable domain in full, with the rest retrieved from reference TRBV16 and TRBJ2-2, is GEEVAQTPKHLVRGEGQKAKLYCAPIKGHSYVFWYQQVLKNEFKFLISFQNENVFDETGMPKERFSAKCLPNSPCSLEIQATKLEDSAVYFCASSLRHPANTGELFFGEGSRLTVL.

V usage is TRBV10-3 and J usage is TRBJ1-2; D might be TRBD1 (5 bases). CDR1 ENHRY and CDR2 SYGVKD come from the germline V gene. The V end was cut by 0 bases, the J end by 4 bases, with 12 bases between. CDR3 size: 15 residues. The CDR3 reads CAISESTWQGYGYTF. In DNA, the CDR3 is TGTGCCATCAGTGAGTCGACTTGGCAGGGCTATGGCTACACCTTC.

This clone was seen a handful of times. The V and J genes are TRBV6-5 and TRBJ1-2; 9 nucleotides agree with TRBD1. V lost 1 base to trimming and J lost 5 bases; unmatched junction nucleotides: 8. CDR1 is MNHEY and CDR2 is SVGAGI in the germline V gene. This CDR3 is 16 amino acids long. CDR3 amino acids: CASSYYPRGQGYGYTF. CDR3 nucleotide sequence: TGTGCCAGCAGTTACTACCCTAGGGGACAGGGATATGGCTACACCTTC.

The chain couples TRBV6-5 to TRBJ1-6; TRBD1 matches 7 bases. The CDR3 loop spans 14 amino acids. Germline CDR1 MNHEY, CDR2 SVGAGI. With V trimmed by 6 bases and J by 5 bases, 4 bases remained unmatched. CDR3 nucleotide sequence: TGTGCCAGCAGGCCGGGACAGCATAATTCACCCCTCCACTTT. As protein: CASRPGQHNSPLHF.

This clone was counted a single time. The rearrangement uses TRBV6-5 and TRBJ2-1, with 10 bases identical to TRBD2. Trimming removed 6 bases from V and 2 bases from J; junction bases left unmatched: 4. CDR1 and CDR2 from the germline V gene are MNHEY and SVGAGI. The CDR3 covers 15 residues. CDR3 sequence reads: CASRAGGPPYNEQFF. In DNA, the CDR3 is TGTGCCAGCAGAGCGGGGGGGCCACCCTACAATGAGCAGTTCTTC.

The rearrangement links TRBV7-2 to TRBJ2-7; 10 nucleotides line up with TRBD1. The V and J ends lost 1 base and 6 bases, in that order; junction bases with no gene match: 3. Germline lookup yields CDR1 SGHTA and CDR2 FQGNSA. The CDR3 spans 14 residues. The CDR3: CASSLGTGGVEQYF. For the CDR3, the DNA is TGTGCCAGCAGCTTAGGGACAGGGGGTGTCGAGCAGTACTTC.

This clone was observed a single time. The gene calls are TRBV25-1 and TRBJ1-1, with D possibly TRBD1 on 5 matching bases. Per the germline V gene, CDR1 is MGHDK and CDR2 is SYGVNS. The CDR3 is made up of 11 amino acids. Trimming took 7 bases from V and 10 from J, leaving 13 bases between them. CDR3 protein: CASTQGEGAFF. The CDR3 coding sequence is TGTGCCAGCACTCAGGGTGAAGGAGCTTTCTTT. Supplemented by reference TRBV25-1 and TRBJ1-1, the full variable domain reads EADIYQTPRYLVIGTGKKITLECSQTMGHDKMYWYQQDPGMELHLIHYSYGVNSTEKGDLSSESTVSRIRTEHFPLTLESARPSHTSQYLCASTQGEGAFFGQGTRLTVV.

This clone was counted once. This chain joins TRBV30 and TRBJ2-7; D not certain. V gave up 5 bases and J gave up 5 bases, with 10 bases separating them. Per the germline V gene, CDR1 is GTSNPN and CDR2 is SVGIG (reference sequence). The CDR3 runs to 11 residues. The CDR3 DNA reads as TGTGCCTGGGGAGCCTGGGACGAGCAGTACTTC. Its protein is CAWGAWDEQYF.

In DNA form, the CDR3 reads TGTGCCAGCAGCCCCCGGGGTGGGTTCGCTAATGAAAAACTGTTTTTT. Protein product: CASSPRGGFANEKLFF. The gene calls are TRBV7-9 and TRBJ1-4; D uncertain. This CDR3 is 16 amino acids long. Germline CDR1 SEHNR, CDR2 FQNEAQ (reference sequence). The ends were cut back, 5 bases at V and 3 bases at J, with 16 bases in the middle.

This rearrangement joins TRBV6-5 to TRBJ1-5; 12 positions match TRBD1. V shed 6 bases, J shed 7 bases, and the junction held 4 bases outside the gene matches. CDR1 MNHEY and CDR2 SVGAGI come from the germline V gene. The CDR3 has 14 amino acids. The CDR3 reads CASSLGTGGQPQHF. CDR3 bases: TGTGCCAGCAGCCTCGGGACAGGGGGCCAGCCCCAGCATTTT.

The chain joins TRBV6-5 to TRBJ2-4; D might be TRBD1 (5 bases). The V gene lost 5 bases and the J gene lost 14 bases, with 22 bases spanning the gap. The V gene's germline CDR1 is MNHEY and CDR2 SVGAGI. The CDR3 spans 14 residues. The CDR3 sequence is CASSPQGMLSKEYF. CDR3 sequence (DNA): TGTGCCAGCAGTCCGCAGGGTATGCTAAGTAAGGAGTACTTC.

This chain joins TRBV5-1 and TRBJ2-7; 9 nucleotides align to TRBD1. This CDR3 has 13 residues. Unmatched junction bases numbered 4, after V lost 2 bases and J lost 7 bases. Per germline, CDR1 SGHRS and CDR2 YFSETQ. The CDR3: CASSFGQGREQYF. The CDR3 region has the DNA TGCGCCAGCAGCTTCGGACAGGGGCGGGAGCAGTACTTC.